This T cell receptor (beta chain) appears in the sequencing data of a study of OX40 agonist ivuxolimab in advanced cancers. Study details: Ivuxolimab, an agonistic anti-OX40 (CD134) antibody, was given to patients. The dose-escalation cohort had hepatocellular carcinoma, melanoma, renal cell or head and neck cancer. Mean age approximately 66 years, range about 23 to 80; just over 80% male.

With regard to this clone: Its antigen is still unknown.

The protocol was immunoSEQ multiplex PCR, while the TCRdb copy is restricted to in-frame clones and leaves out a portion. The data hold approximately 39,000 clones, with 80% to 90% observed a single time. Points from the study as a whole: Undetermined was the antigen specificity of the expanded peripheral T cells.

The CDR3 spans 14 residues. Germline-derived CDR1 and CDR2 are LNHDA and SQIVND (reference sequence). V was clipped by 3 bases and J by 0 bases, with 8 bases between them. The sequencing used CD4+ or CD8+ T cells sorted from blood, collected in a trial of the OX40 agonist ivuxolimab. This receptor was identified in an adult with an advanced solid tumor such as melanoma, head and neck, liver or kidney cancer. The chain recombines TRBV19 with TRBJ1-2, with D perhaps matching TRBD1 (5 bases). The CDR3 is CASSIAGANYGYTF. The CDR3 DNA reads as TGTGCCAGTAGTATCGCGGGGGCTAACTATGGCTACACCTTC.